Given below is one T cell receptor (beta chain) in context. This specimen includes other DNA sequences encoding the same CDR3. This specimen belongs to a study of blood T cell repertoires in COVID-19. About the study: Specimens from acute and convalescent COVID-19 originated in the United States, Italy and Spain.

Method: immunoSEQ multiplex PCR; TCRdb's copy keeps in-frame clones and lacks some. Here the sample spans under 450,000 clones, about 91% being singletons. The CDR3 is 16 residues long. Germline loops: CDR1 KGHDR, CDR2 SFDVKD. V was pared by 1 base and J by 3 bases, with 2 bases of the junction left unmatched. The sample taken for sequencing was peripheral blood. This chain links TRBV24-1 with TRBJ2-3; TRBD1 aligns across 11 bases. This receptor was obtained from a woman aged 45-65 years with COVID-19, enrolled during active disease. CDR3 sequence (DNA): TGTGCCACCAGTGATTTCCGGGACAGGGGGACAGATACGCAGTATTTT. This sequence encodes CATSDFRDRGTDTQYF.